This entry lists 20 T cell receptor beta chains sequenced from one sample in a study of graft-versus-host responses after intestinal transplantation. Clones were sequenced by immunoSEQ multiplex PCR, and TCRdb holds only the in-frame ones, with some missing. In the table there are roughly 19,000 clones, around 95% of which are singletons. This specimen was PBMCs, taken 23 days after intestinal transplant. The origin of the receptors is a human patient who received an intestinal transplant, so some T cells may come from the graft donor.

V usage is TRBV11-2 and J usage is TRBJ2-7; D gene unclear. Trimming removed 2 bases at V and 2 bases at J, with 10 bases between. The V gene's germline CDR1 is SGHAT and CDR2 FQNNGV. The length of the CDR3 is 14 residues. The CDR3 bases are TGTGCCAGCAGCTTACTCGTTGGGGCCTACGAGCAGTACTTC. This gives the protein CASSLLVGAYEQYF.

The V call is TRBV5-5, the J call TRBJ2-7; unclear D gene. V was pared by 1 base and J by 4 bases, with 9 bases between. Per the germline V gene, CDR1 is SGHKS and CDR2 is YYEKEE (reference sequence). The CDR3 spans 13 residues. The CDR3 bases are TGTGCCAGCAGCTTGTCCCCGGGTTACGAGCAGTACTTC. Translation: CASSLSPGYEQYF.

Only one count was recorded for this clone. This chain joins TRBV4-3 and TRBJ1-1; weak D call: TRBD1 (6 bases). V gave up 6 bases and J gave up 1 base, with 15 bases separating them. The CDR3 has 15 amino acids. Germline CDR1 and CDR2: LGHNA and YSLEER. CDR3 sequence: CASSVYGGRNTEAFF. DNA for the CDR3: TGCGCCAGCAGTGTCTACGGGGGGCGGAACACTGAAGCTTTCTTT.

The chain couples TRBV13 to TRBJ1-2; tentatively, D is TRBD1 (5 bases). The V end lost 5 bases, the J end lost 4 bases, and 29 bases lay between the germline ends. This CDR3 region has 19 residues. From germline, CDR1 is PRHDT and CDR2 FYEKMQ (reference sequence). This CDR3 reads CASSPRGSGFHGGTYGYTF. The CDR3 DNA reads as TGTGCCAGCAGCCCGAGGGGATCGGGGTTCCACGGGGGGACCTATGGCTACACCTTC.

V and J are TRBV18 and TRBJ2-7; D unresolved. Germline loops: CDR1 KGHSH, CDR2 LQKENI. The length of the CDR3 is 13 residues. The V end was cut by 1 base, the J end by 0 bases, with 4 bases between. The CDR3 nucleotides are TGTGCCAGCTCACCACAGACCTCCTACGAGCAGTACTTC. It encodes CASSPQTSYEQYF.

This clone was seen a few times. This same CDR3 is encoded by further DNA sequences in the sample. The rearrangement joins TRBV9 to TRBJ2-7; the match to TRBD2 covers 13 bases. Trimming at V came to 3 bases and at J to 5 bases, leaving 2 bases not matched to a gene. Germline CDR1 SGDLS, CDR2 YYNGEE. The CDR3 covers 14 residues. CDR3 region: CASSGGTSGDEQYF. The CDR3 nucleotides read TGTGCCAGCAGCGGGGGGACTAGCGGGGACGAGCAGTACTTC.

The rearrangement joins TRBV7-2 to TRBJ2-7; 11 bases line up with TRBD2. The V segment lost 0 bases and the J segment 2 bases; nucleotides outside the gene matches: 3. Germline CDR1 is SGHTA and CDR2 is FQGNSA. CDR3 size: 16 residues. The CDR3 region is CASSLAVGLAAYEQYF. CDR3 bases: TGTGCCAGCAGCTTAGCGGTGGGACTAGCGGCCTACGAGCAGTACTTC.

This clone appeared once. This chain connects TRBV27 to TRBJ2-3; TRBD2 is a possible D gene (6 bases). Trimming pared 7 bases from V and 0 bases from J, leaving 17 bases between. This CDR3 comprises 16 residues. Germline V gene data show CDR1 as MNHEY and CDR2 as SMNVEV (reference sequence). The CDR3 DNA is TGTGCCAGCACTCCCGGGGGACTCATGAGCACAGATACGCAGTATTTT. Translating it yields CASTPGGLMSTDTQYF.

This rearrangement joins TRBV2 to TRBJ2-5; D call uncertain. V was pared by 3 bases and J by 2 bases, with 7 bases between. The V gene's germline CDR1 is SNHLY and CDR2 FYNNEI. The CDR3 is 13 amino acids. CDR3: CASSEWQQETQYF. CDR3 bases: TGTGCCAGCAGTGAGTGGCAACAAGAGACCCAGTACTTC.

The rearrangement uses TRBV5-6 and TRBJ1-1; D remains unclear. V lost 1 base and J lost 3, with 16 bases in between. This CDR3 comprises 16 residues. Germline CDR1 reads SGHDT; CDR2 reads YYEEEE. CDR3 sequence: CASSLFLPTRDTEAFF. The CDR3 bases are TGTGCCAGCAGCTTGTTTCTTCCAACGAGGGACACTGAAGCTTTCTTT.

This chain's CDR3 is CASSTTGGTYEQYF. In nucleotides, the CDR3 is TGTGCCAGCAGCACCACAGGGGGGACCTACGAGCAGTACTTC. The rearrangement links TRBV27 to TRBJ2-7, with TRBD1 matching 8 bases. The CDR3 is made up of 14 amino acids. V was clipped by 6 bases and J by 2 bases; unmatched bases: 6. Germline CDR1 and CDR2: MNHEY and SMNVEV (reference sequence).

J is TRBJ2-1 and V is TRBV9; 7 nucleotides agree with TRBD2. CDR1 is SGDLS and CDR2 is YYNGEE in the germline V gene. Trimming cost V 0 bases and J 2 bases; bases outside gene matches: 2. This CDR3 spans 15 amino acids. The CDR3: CASSVGSGAYNEQFF. In DNA form, the CDR3 reads TGTGCCAGCAGCGTAGGCAGCGGGGCCTACAATGAGCAGTTCTTC.

The V call is TRBV5-4, the J call TRBJ1-2; D may be TRBD1 (5 bases). V dropped 4 bases and J dropped 4 bases, with 5 bases sitting between them. Germline CDR1 reads SGHNT; CDR2 reads YYREEE (reference sequence). This CDR3 has 11 residues. The chain's CDR3 is CASSDSYGYTF. CDR3 sequence (DNA): TGTGCCAGCAGCGACAGCTATGGCTACACCTTC.

A single count supports this clone. The chain uses TRBV18 and TRBJ2-7, with D hard to call. CDR3 length: 14 residues. With 0 bases removed from V and 3 bases from J, the gap between germline ends came to 9 bases. Per germline, CDR1 KGHSH and CDR2 LQKENI. CDR3 residues: CASSPPLRSYEQYF. The DNA for the CDR3 is TGTGCCAGCTCACCACCACTTAGGAGCTACGAGCAGTACTTC. The complete variable domain, with remaining parts taken from reference TRBV18 and TRBJ2-7, reads NAGVMQNPRHLVRRRGQEARLRCSPMKGHSHVYWYRQLPEEGLKFMVYLQKENIIDESGMPKERFSAEFPKEGPSILRIQQVVRGDSAAYFCASSPPLRSYEQYFGPGTRLTVT.

J is TRBJ2-7 and V is TRBV6-1; D is possibly TRBD1 (6 bases). Germline V gene lookup returns CDR1 MNHNS and CDR2 SASEGT. The CDR3 loop spans 13 amino acids. V lost 10 bases to trimming and J lost 4 bases, with 17 bases between them. In DNA, the CDR3 is TGTGCCACAGAAGGACAGACCCGTTACGAGCAGTACTTC. Amino acid sequence: CATEGQTRYEQYF.

This rearrangement joins TRBV4-1 to TRBJ2-3; 7 bases are a match to TRBD2. This CDR3 region has 16 residues. J lost 3 bases, V lost 0 bases, and 6 bases had no gene match. Germline assignment: CDR1 MGHRA and CDR2 YSYEKL. DNA for the CDR3: TGCGCCAGCAGCCAAGAGACTAGCAGGTGGACAGATACGCAGTATTTT. It codes for CASSQETSRWTDTQYF.

The chain recombines TRBV7-9 with TRBJ2-5; TRBD2 matches 12 bases. CDR3 length: 15 amino acids. Losses at the gene ends were 6 bases for V and 5 bases for J; bases not matched to a gene: 7. Germline-derived CDR1 and CDR2 are SEHNR and FQNEAQ (reference sequence). CDR3 loop: CASSPLTSGSETQYF. As DNA, the CDR3 is TGTGCCAGCAGTCCCCTGACTAGCGGGAGTGAGACCCAGTACTTC. Using reference TRBV7-9 and TRBJ2-5 for the parts outside the CDR3, the full variable domain is DTGVSQNPRHKITKRGQNVTFRCDPISEHNRLYWYRQTLGQGPEFLTYFQNEAQLEKSRLLSDRFSAERPKGSFSTLEIQRTEQGDSAMYLCASSPLTSGSETQYFGPGTRLLVL.

The V and J genes are TRBV28 and TRBJ2-5, with D tentatively TRBD1 or TRBD2 (5 bases each). Trimming left V 3 bases short and J 2 bases short, with 16 bases between. Germline V CDR1 and CDR2: MDHEN, SYDVKM. The CDR3 runs to 16 residues. CDR3 nucleotides: TGTGCCAGCAGTTTTATTCGGGACCTCCAACAAGAGACCCAGTACTTC. It codes for CASSFIRDLQQETQYF.

The chain joins TRBV5-8 to TRBJ2-7; D is unresolved. CDR3 length: 13 amino acids. In germline, CDR1 is SGHTS, CDR2 YDEGEE. Trimming removed 2 bases at V and 2 bases at J, with 8 bases between. The CDR3 reads CASSFGPTYEQYF. In nucleotides, the CDR3 is TGTGCCAGCAGCTTTGGACCGACCTACGAGCAGTACTTC.

The V and J genes are TRBV4-2 and TRBJ2-2; TRBD2 might be the D (7 bases). The CDR3 runs to 20 residues. V lost 0 bases and J 3 bases, leaving 23 bases between the germline ends. CDR1 and CDR2 from the germline V gene are LGHNA and YNFKEQ. CDR3 region: CASSQDGGRWGGGYTGELFF. The DNA for the CDR3 is TGTGCCAGCAGCCAAGACGGGGGACGTTGGGGCGGGGGCTACACCGGGGAGCTGTTTTTT.